This T cell receptor beta chain was recorded in a study of cytomegalovirus exposure and HLA in healthy donors (dated by TCRdb to about 2017). Some background on the complete study: An earlier analysis of some 550 of the donors reported approximately 300 Gb of sequence data and about 100 million unique TCR beta sequences from 150 million to 200 million T cells. All discovery cohort repertoires had been generated using a single sequencing platform. Because of strong linkage in the cohort, a handful of DR-DQ haplotypes were treated as single units for association and clustering. Typing coverage varied by locus: about 620-630 donors for A, B, C, DRB1 and DQB1; more than 500 for DQA1; about 570 for DPA1; roughly 450 for DPB1. Rather than using new phenotypic data, the later analysis identified candidate immune exposures from TCR beta sequences and from how often those sequences occurred across donors. Among several hundred genotyped donors of the cohort, an average of approximately 240,000 unique TCR beta nucleotide sequences was sequenced per donor, of which 15% to 20% were non-productive. The genetic ancestry cluster associated with self-reported Caucasian donors included about four fifths of the approximately 400 genotyped donors. In an earlier analysis of roughly 540 of the donors, high-throughput TCR beta sequencing was used to judge whether each TCR beta V gene segment behaved as functional or pseudogenic. An early release that covered more than 550 HLA-typed donors contained approximately 290 gigabases of sequencing data and 75 million to 100 million unique TCR sequences. HLA typing covered class I and class II loci at four-digit resolution. To predict cytomegalovirus infection status, the study brought together high-throughput TCR immunosequencing, statistical association of individual TCRs with disease status, and machine learning. The study used immunosequencing to profile the T cell repertoires of 666 subjects and linked those repertoires to cytomegalovirus serostatus. Along with the approximately 700-subject first cohort, a separate validation cohort of around 120 different subjects was used. The study aimed to test whether signatures of past pathogen exposure could be identified by cataloging public T cell receptors. To study patterns of TCR occurrence, a later analysis re-analyzed previously published TCR beta repertoires from 666 donors and added high-resolution HLA genotyping. Genome-wide SNP genotypes for about three fifths of the 666 donors were used in a later genetic analysis, which treated that subset as a discovery cohort. Donor age, sex, ethnicity and CMV serostatus were collected together with the repertoire data. Results and caveats for the whole study, not just this receptor: A few of the identified cytomegalovirus-associated TCR beta chains were confirmed in vitro to be specific for cytomegalovirus antigens. A later analysis associated 17,000 or so TCR beta sequences with specific HLA alleles at a false discovery rate of 0.05. In a later genetic analysis, fewer N-insertions in productive TCRs were reported among donors in an Asian-associated ancestry cluster than the 666-donor mean. For the cohort, immune exposure information was limited to CMV serostatus. The 87-base-pair reads could not distinguish some IMGT-functional V segments, including TRBV6-2 and TRBV6-3, so those segments were excluded. The classifier was reported to diagnose cytomegalovirus status with high specificity and sensitivity in both the original cohort and the validation cohort. In a later analysis, HLA-associated TCR beta chains showed more clonal expansion and lower generation probabilities than non-associated chains that were equally common. While some public TCRs were present in many individuals, most TCR sequences turned up only very rarely across donors. The study gave a list of 150 to 200 TCR beta chains associated with cytomegalovirus. Sequencing depth was assumed to be roughly uniform across donors in the presence/absence analyses, though that assumption may not hold. In this cohort, only TCR beta chains were sequenced, and detectable features were limited by the absence of alpha or paired-chain data. A cluster of highly shared sequence variants was judged likely to represent a technical artifact of the sequencing pipeline. Because counts were too low, roughly 17 rarely observed V segments, including chromosome 9 orphons, were left out of the earlier analysis of a few hundred of the donors. A further reported finding was that TCR beta sequences accurately predicted the HLA-A and HLA-B alleles for most subjects in the first cohort. An association between a missense DCLRE1C variant and V-gene and J-gene trimming of TCR beta chains was found in a later genetic analysis and replicated in an independent cohort. When HLA alleles, especially DR and DQ, strongly co-occurred, TCR associations were difficult to assign to individual alleles. According to a later analysis, parvovirus B19, influenza, CMV and Epstein-Barr virus appeared linked to several top co-occurrence clusters. In a later analysis, the rate of TCR association differed among HLA loci, with DRB1 alleles having the most associated TCRs and HLA-C alleles having the fewest. A later analysis found that most CMV-associated TCR beta chains appeared HLA-restricted, with HLA associations seemingly driven largely by CMV exposure. Because HLA typing was missing for some donors at each locus, association tests included only the typed subset. Linkage disequilibrium might explain the correlated functional status among segregating V segments, but an unknown experimental factor could not be ruled out. In an earlier analysis of approximately 590 of the donors, most TCR beta V segments appeared in productive rearrangements about 87% or about 30% of the time, broadly matching IMGT annotations. The authors suggested that the approach could potentially be extended to other disease states and immunological phenotypes.

CDR1 and CDR2, looked up from the germline V gene, are SQVTM and ANQGSEA. V is cut by 4 bases and J by 5 bases, and the space between the germline ends is 15 bases. Inclusive of the bounding cysteine and phenylalanine, the CDR3 is 13 residues long. Only the CDR3 DNA is retained, 39 bases long and in frame from the first base. The cohort consisted of approximately 670 healthy bone marrow donors. Cohort members were all nominally healthy when sampled, although unrecorded immune exposures were likely present. The donor tested CMV seropositive and was one of the 289 seropositive cohort members. A peripheral blood sample was provided by each donor, and peripheral blood mononuclear cells were used for TCR beta sequencing. Genomic DNA was extracted from the blood cell samples with the Qiagen DNeasy Blood Extraction Kit. For this clone: Its specific antigen is unknown.

Libraries were made using the immunoSEQ multiplex PCR assay. The multiplex PCR relied on a mix of 60 forward primers for TCR Vbeta segments and 13 reverse primers for TCR Jbeta segments. The CDR3 region of rearranged TCR beta genes was amplified from genomic DNA by a multiplex PCR assay. Amplified TCR beta libraries were sequenced as 87-base-pair reads on the Illumina HiSeq System. The paper's processing steps were these. A later analysis counted tens of millions of unique TCR beta chains across the 650 to 700 repertoires, and some 11 million of these chains were shared by at least two donors. To remove PCR and sequencing errors, raw reads were error-corrected and collapsed into unique sequences using a nearest-neighbor algorithm that merged closely related sequences. CDR3 sequences were aligned to IMGT reference sequences to assign V, D and J gene segments. For a sequence to be retained, at least a six-nucleotide match to both a V gene segment and a J gene segment was required. A rearrangement was called productive if the CDR3 had no stop codons and remained in frame with V and J, and every other rearrangement was called non-productive. CDR3 was defined according to IMGT convention as the region running from the second conserved V-encoded cysteine to the conserved J-encoded phenylalanine. The earlier analysis of about 610 of the donors excluded sequences that lacked an unambiguous match to a single V gene segment. An earlier analysis of around 600 of the donors classified V segments as functional when productive rearrangements were above 56.7% and as segregating when the standard deviation between donors was above 5%. A statistical classification framework was developed to diagnose cytomegalovirus status using the catalog of TCR beta chain sequences. V and J gene assignment, in a later analysis, came from comparing TCR nucleotide sequences with IMGT/GENE-DB human TR gene sequences. Using the TCRdist pipeline, a later analysis assigned CDR3 sequences along with most-parsimonious VDJ recombination scenarios. In a later analysis, every TCR beta chain was defined by the combination of its CDR3 amino acid sequence and its V-gene family, and reads without a unique V-gene family were dropped. As a way to deal with suspected cross-contamination and a sequencing artifact, a later analysis dropped 592 nucleotide sequences that were highly shared and had low generation probability. For each public chain, a later analysis derived a clonal expansion index from normalized ranks of inferred template counts within each repertoire. In a later analysis, generation probabilities were computed using a VDJ recombination model fitted to out-of-frame rearrangements, and the results were checked against IGoR. Hypergeometric tests were used in a later analysis to score TCR-TCR, TCR-HLA and TCR-CMV co-occurrence, with a repertoire-size bias correction applied to the TCR pairs. In a later analysis, false discovery rates were estimated by permuting HLA or CMV assignments 20 times. In a later analysis, co-occurring TCRs were grouped using DBSCAN, and TCRdist sequence similarity was added for clustering within HLA-allele-positive subsets. Co-occurrence clustering excluded repertoires with fewer than 30,000 or more than 120,000 public chains, plus five with anomalous nucleotide sharing. Held by TCRdb, this immuneACCESS table contains in-frame sequences only and omits some clones. Under half of the omission traces to an unresolved V gene where checked; the cause of the rest is unknown. Clone size and V and J calls were adopted from that table, with D and trimming inferred from the DNA. This sample's table lists about 200,000 clones. Approximately 1% of the sample goes to the ten largest clones.

The sequence joins TRBV29-1 to TRBJ2-7; confidence is insufficient to name the D gene. The source is a woman under 40 in good health and CMV-seropositive. The specimen was PBMCs. The nucleotide sequence is TGCAGCGTTGGCAATAGTCAGGTGGACGAGCAGTACTTC. Its coded protein is CSVGNSQVDEQYF.